Below, 25 T cell receptor beta chains from the same sample are listed, as sequenced in a study of control samples from healthy donors and cancer patients. Profiled with immunoSEQ multiplex PCR; TCRdb holds only in-frame clones, not every one. The table shows more than 75,000 clones, with roughly 83% occurring only once. Sequencing used PBMCs. The receptors come from a man in his 70s with lung cancer.

The CDR3 nucleotides are TGTGCCAGCAGCCAAGACCAGGGCACCTTCACCGGAAACACCATATATTTT. Translated: CASSQDQGTFTGNTIYF. This chain connects TRBV14 to TRBJ1-3; TRBD1 might be the D (5 bases). Trimming stripped 0 bases from V and 4 bases from J, with 16 bases between. CDR1 is SGHDN and CDR2 is FVKESK in the germline V gene. This CDR3 contains 17 residues.

This chain links TRBV9 with TRBJ2-2, with TRBD2 identical over 7 bases. The CDR3 extends over 14 amino acids. CDR1 and CDR2 (germline): SGDLS, YYNGEE. V lost 3 bases, J lost 7 bases, and 6 bases stayed unmatched. As DNA, the CDR3 is TGTGCCAGCAGCGGTGGATGGACTAGCGGGGAGCTGTTTTTT. It is translated as CASSGGWTSGELFF.

This chain joins TRBV15 and TRBJ2-2; 8 bases align to TRBD1. CDR1 and CDR2 from the germline V gene are LNHNV and YYDKDF (reference sequence). This CDR3 region has 15 residues. V shed 5 bases and J 6 bases; nucleotides not matched to a gene: 8. In DNA, the CDR3 is TGTGCCACCAGCCGGGACAGGCCCCTCTCCGGGGAGCTGTTTTTT. This encodes CATSRDRPLSGELFF.

J is TRBJ2-7 and V is TRBV2; perhaps TRBD1 as D (5 bases). The germline V gene encodes CDR1 SNHLY and CDR2 FYNNEI. The V end lost 5 bases, the J end lost 3 bases, and 17 bases lay between the germline ends. This CDR3 region has 15 residues. The CDR3 is CASSPRATTIYEQYF. Written as DNA, the CDR3 is TGTGCCAGCAGTCCCAGGGCTACTACTATCTACGAGCAGTACTTC.

This clone was seen repeatedly, ten times or more. This chain connects TRBV9 to TRBJ2-3; 8 bases line up with TRBD2. This CDR3 spans 15 amino acids. V was clipped by 3 bases and J by 2 bases; unmatched bases: 5. From germline, CDR1 is SGDLS and CDR2 YYNGEE. CDR3 in DNA: TGTGCCAGCAGCGCCTTAGCGGGGAACACAGATACGCAGTATTTT. It codes for CASSALAGNTDTQYF.

V and J are TRBV7-9 and TRBJ1-2, with D unresolved. Trimming pared 4 bases from V and 14 bases from J, leaving 20 bases between. This CDR3 contains 13 residues. Germline CDR1 reads SEHNR; CDR2 reads FQNEAQ (reference sequence). CDR3: CASSSPGDIVRTF. The DNA for the CDR3 is TGTGCCAGCAGCTCCCCGGGAGATATTGTTAGAACCTTC.

The chain uses TRBV5-8 and TRBJ2-3; perhaps TRBD1 as D (5 bases). Germline V gene data show CDR1 as SGHTS and CDR2 as YDEGEE. Trimming shortened V by 1 base and J by 4 bases, and 10 bases separated the two germline ends. CDR3 length: 14 residues. The CDR3 DNA reads TGTGCCAGCAGCTTGTATGGGGCCGCAGATACGCAGTATTTT. Its translation: CASSLYGAADTQYF.

The gene calls are TRBV7-2 and TRBJ2-6; 10 bases fit TRBD2. This CDR3 is 15 amino acids long. Germline CDR1 reads SGHTA; CDR2 reads FQGNSA. J lost 2 bases, V lost 5 bases, and 0 bases had no gene match. The CDR3 DNA reads as TGTGCCAGCAGCAGCGGGGGGGCTGGGGCCAACGTCCTGACTTTC. It translates to CASSSGGAGANVLTF. The entire variable domain, with the rest obtained from reference TRBV7-2 and TRBJ2-6, is as follows: GAGVSQSPSNKVTEKGKDVELRCDPISGHTALYWYRQSLGQGLEFLIYFQGNSAPDKSGLPSDRFSAERTGGSVSTLTIQRTQQEDSAVYLCASSSGGAGANVLTFGAGSRLTVL.

This chain joins TRBV18 and TRBJ1-1, with TRBD1 as a possible D gene (5 bases). CDR3 size: 15 residues. V was clipped by 3 bases and J by 1 base, with 12 bases between them. CDR1 and CDR2 from the germline V gene are KGHSH and LQKENI. For the CDR3, the DNA is TGTGCCAGCTCACCCAGGGAGGGCCAGAACACTGAAGCTTTCTTT. Protein: CASSPREGQNTEAFF.

This sequence joins TRBV6-1 and TRBJ2-3; no clear D gene. Germline V lookup: CDR1 MNHNS, CDR2 SASEGT. The CDR3 is made up of 14 amino acids. Trimming shortened V by 0 bases and J by 1 base, and 5 bases separated the two germline ends. The chain's CDR3 is CASSEAAGTDTQYF. The CDR3 region has the DNA TGTGCCAGCAGTGAAGCCGCCGGCACAGATACGCAGTATTTT.

The chain links TRBV24-1 to TRBJ1-2, with 7 nucleotides matching TRBD1. V lost 3 bases to trimming and J lost 4 bases; unmatched junction nucleotides: 4. This CDR3 region has 14 residues. Germline-derived CDR1 and CDR2 are KGHDR and SFDVKD. The CDR3 loop reads CATSDPGGAYGYTF. In nucleotides, the CDR3 is TGTGCCACCAGTGATCCAGGGGGGGCCTATGGCTACACCTTC.

This sequence joins TRBV5-6 and TRBJ1-5, with D unclear. CDR1 and CDR2 from the germline V gene are SGHDT and YYEEEE. The CDR3 is 14 residues long. Trimming removed 1 base at V and 6 bases at J, with 11 bases between. The CDR3 protein is CASSLLGFRQPQHF. CDR3 nucleotide sequence: TGTGCCAGCAGCTTGCTAGGGTTTCGTCAGCCCCAGCATTTT.

The chain recombines TRBV11-2 with TRBJ1-6; no definite D call. The CDR3 sequence is 14 residues long. Trimming shortened V by 2 bases and J by 4 bases, and 6 bases separated the two germline ends. Germline V CDR1 and CDR2: SGHAT, FQNNGV. The CDR3 nucleotides are TGTGCCAGCAGCTTACGCAGTTATAATTCACCCCTCCACTTT. Its protein product is CASSLRSYNSPLHF.

CDR3 sequence (DNA): TGTGCCAGTAGTATAGGCAGGGGGCACAGAGAGACCCAGTACTTC. This sequence encodes CASSIGRGHRETQYF. The chain recombines TRBV19 with TRBJ2-5; 8 nucleotides match TRBD1. CDR1 LNHDA and CDR2 SQIVND come from the germline V gene (reference sequence). CDR3 length equals 15 residues. The J segment lost 4 bases and the V segment lost 1 base, leaving 5 bases of the junction unmatched. Based on the CDR3 plus reference TRBV19 and TRBJ2-5, the full variable domain is DGGITQSPKYLFRKEGQNVTLSCEQNLNHDAMYWYRQDPGQGLRLIYYSQIVNDFQKGDIAEGYSVSREKKESFPLTVTSAQKNPTAFYLCASSIGRGHRETQYFGPGTRLLVL.

This CDR3 reads CASSFDGGSYEQYF. CDR3 nucleotide sequence: TGTGCCAGCAGCTTTGACGGGGGCTCCTACGAGCAGTACTTC. The V gene is TRBV7-9, the J gene TRBJ2-7; D might be TRBD2 (6 bases). The CDR3 totals 14 residues. Trimming shortened V by 3 bases and J by 0 bases, and 9 bases separated the two germline ends. Germline CDR1 and CDR2: SEHNR and FQNEAQ (reference sequence).

V gene TRBV6-5 combines with J gene TRBJ2-3; 9 positions match TRBD2. The CDR3 is 14 amino acids. The germline CDR1 and CDR2 sequences are MNHEY and SVGAGI. After removal of 11 bases from V and 2 bases from J, the junction contained 8 bases not matched to a gene. The CDR3 here is CAVSGGLPTDTQYF. CDR3 DNA sequence: TGTGCCGTTAGCGGGGGCCTTCCCACAGATACGCAGTATTTT.

The genes are TRBV27 and TRBJ2-2, with a possible D match to TRBD2 (6 bases). The germline V and J ends were trimmed by 5 bases and 3 bases, with 25 bases remaining between them. Germline assignment: CDR1 MNHEY and CDR2 SMNVEV (reference sequence). CDR3 length: 19 residues. The CDR3 loop is CASSPHLQTRRVDTGELFF. The CDR3 DNA reads TGTGCCAGCAGTCCGCACCTCCAGACTAGGCGGGTTGACACCGGGGAGCTGTTTTTT.

This sequence joins TRBV9 and TRBJ2-1, with D possibly being TRBD2 (7 bases). This CDR3 is 15 amino acids long. Trimming cost V 0 bases and J 9 bases, with 16 bases left between them. CDR1 is SGDLS and CDR2 is YYNGEE in the germline V gene. CDR3: CASSVAPEGGGEQFF. CDR3 sequence (DNA): TGTGCCAGCAGCGTAGCTCCCGAAGGGGGGGGTGAGCAGTTCTTC.

The chain uses TRBV6-5 and TRBJ2-5; 9 positions agree with TRBD2. The germline gives CDR1 MNHEY, CDR2 SVGAGI. The CDR3 is 15 residues long. Trimming at V came to 0 bases and at J to 5 bases, leaving 4 bases not matched to a gene. CDR3 sequence: CASSYSGTSRETQYF. In DNA, the CDR3 is TGTGCCAGCAGTTACTCAGGGACTAGCCGGGAGACCCAGTACTTC.

The V and J genes are TRBV24-1 and TRBJ1-1; 11 bases are a match to TRBD1. Trimming at V came to 9 bases and at J to 1 base, leaving 3 bases not matched to a gene. This CDR3 region has 14 residues. Germline V gene sequence: CDR1 KGHDR, CDR2 SFDVKD. The CDR3 here is CATRGQGANTEAFF. The DNA for the CDR3 is TGTGCCACCCGCGGACAGGGGGCGAACACTGAAGCTTTCTTT.

J is TRBJ2-7 and V is TRBV25-1, with a possible D match to TRBD2 (5 bases). This CDR3 is 12 amino acids long. The V and J ends lost 5 bases and 3 bases respectively, with 8 bases between them. Germline CDR1 reads MGHDK; CDR2 reads SYGVNS. The DNA of the CDR3 is TGTGCCAGCAGTCGGACTGACTACGAGCAGTACTTC. Its translation: CASSRTDYEQYF.

The chain is built from TRBV5-1 and TRBJ2-7; 11 bases fit TRBD2. Germline CDR1 and CDR2: SGHRS and YFSETQ. After removal of 5 bases from V and 3 bases from J, the junction contained 13 bases not matched to a gene. The CDR3 extends over 17 amino acids. CDR3 region: CASRTGPGTSGVYEQYF. The CDR3 DNA reads as TGCGCCAGCAGAACTGGTCCCGGGACTAGCGGAGTCTACGAGCAGTACTTC.

This chain links TRBV19 with TRBJ1-1, with unresolved D. The CDR3 sequence is 14 residues long. With 5 bases removed from V and 6 bases from J, the gap between germline ends came to 16 bases. Germline V gene sequence: CDR1 LNHDA, CDR2 SQIVND (reference sequence). The DNA for the CDR3 is TGTGCCAGTAGTTCGAGGACGGACCTTCCTGAAGCTTTCTTT. This sequence encodes CASSSRTDLPEAFF.

The chain couples TRBV25-1 to TRBJ2-2; D may match TRBD1 or TRBD2 (6 bases each). The germline CDR1 and CDR2 sequences are MGHDK and SYGVNS. Trimming pared 5 bases from V and 1 base from J, leaving 11 bases between. The CDR3 length is 15 residues. The CDR3 sequence is CASSLRGQNTGELFF. The CDR3 DNA follows: TGTGCCAGCAGTCTCCGGGGGCAGAACACCGGGGAGCTGTTTTTT.

The chain uses TRBV27 and TRBJ2-7, with 8 bases that match TRBD2. There are 14 residues in the CDR3. Germline CDR1 and CDR2: MNHEY and SMNVEV (reference sequence). J was trimmed by 2 bases and V by 6 bases; bases with no gene match: 6. CDR3 sequence (DNA): TGTGCCAGCAGCCTAGGGCGGGGGGCCTACGAGCAGTACTTC. Amino acid sequence: CASSLGRGAYEQYF.